The following is a T cell receptor (beta chain) sequence with its context. The antigen it binds to is not known. No clone much larger than this one lies a single base away; base qualities are absent. The CDR3 goes from the cysteine to the phenylalanine over 15 residues. The entry retains the CDR3 DNA only, 45 bases that are in frame from base 1. The V end gives up 6 bases and the J end 2 bases, leaving 9 bases in the junction not matched to a gene. The germline V gene (reference sequence) supplies CDR1 SGHNT and CDR2 YYREEE. This record belongs to a study of blood T cells in healthy people across ages (dated by TCRdb to the mid-2010s). A note on the overall study: In model experiments, roughly one uniquely barcoded TCR beta cDNA molecule per two T cells was captured by template switching. Age-related changes in TCR beta repertoire diversity were measured in the study by deep sequencing normalized with unique cDNA molecular identifiers. For two donors (one aged 18 to 30 and one aged 80 or older), the study analyzed two additional independent replicas of 1 million unique cDNA reads from the same blood draw. The donors were split into four age groups: young (average around 17 years), middle-aged (around 40), aged (more than 60) and long-lived (over 75). Donors of different ages were randomly distributed across sequencing lanes to avoid experimental bias. Overall results and qualifications from the work: Estimates of total diversity based on one million sequenced T cells were regarded as lower bounds and as underestimates. There was a strong correlation between observed TCR beta diversity and the percentage of naive T cells measured by flow cytometry. Conclusive comparison of naive and antigen-experienced compartments was prevented by the profiling of bulk unsorted PBMCs. The CMV infection status of donors was not known, potentially confounding age-related changes in expanded clonotypes. As age increased, observed TCR beta diversity per million T cells dropped in a roughly linear way, and a significant reduction was already evident by age 40. Compared with the aged group, the long-lived group had more naive CD4+ T cells, fewer expanded clones and increased TCR diversity, suggesting age selection.

Receptors were amplified or captured by 5' RACE. Sequencing was performed on an Illumina HiSeq 2500. A second PCR of roughly 7 to 12 cycles was run with a J-beta primer mix and a sample-barcoded 5' primer. A unique molecular identifier was introduced onto each TCR beta cDNA molecule by a template-switch 5' adaptor carrying 12 random nucleotides. At least 2.5 million CDR3-containing paired-end reads were obtained from each sample. First-strand cDNA was synthesized from all RNA with the Mint cDNA synthesis kit, primed by a TRBC-specific oligonucleotide. After uracil-DNA glycosylase treatment, a first 18-cycle PCR used universal primers M1SS and BC2_uni_R on all cDNA. Processing in the source paper ran as follows. Each sample was normalized by randomly selecting 1 million high-quality reads, each carrying a distinct molecular identifier. Instead of being binned into consensus sequences, reads with shared molecular identifiers were discarded. MiTCR, with a Q25 quality threshold and the strictest error-elimination algorithm, was used for CDR3 identification, clonotype clustering and error correction. A nonparametric unseen species model with Euler transformation was used to estimate a lower bound on total TCR beta diversity. Using fastp trimming at Q25 and MiXCR clonotype assembly, TCRdb reanalyzed the public sequencing data and kept in-frame beta chains. Rows are unified per CDR3 protein, each entry keeping the most common DNA and genes. These V and J calls derive from TCRdb rather than the authors' analysis. In this sample the table shows 730,000 or so distinct CDR3 sequences, 43% of which occur a single time. Less than 25% of the sample comes from the top ten.

Donors were a few dozen systemically healthy Caucasian individuals from Russia aged 6 to 90 years. Each donor gave ten milliliters of peripheral blood, drawn into EDTA-treated Vacutainer tubes. Ficoll-Paque density-gradient centrifugation was used to isolate PBMCs, with at least 7 million per sample. Trizol reagent was used to extract total RNA from PBMCs, with at least 6 micrograms per sample. Naive CD45RAhigh/CD27high T cell percentages were measured by flow cytometry on a PBMC aliquot from every donor. This receptor was obtained from a woman in her sixties in good health. The rearrangement joined TRBV5-4 to TRBJ2-7, with TRBD2 matching 9 junction bases. Specimen: blood. The bases read TGTGCCAGCAAGAAGACTAGCGGCCTAGCCTACGAGCAGTACTTC. The translation is CASKKTSGLAYEQYF.